Presented here are 3 T cell receptor beta chains from one specimen sequenced in a study of CD8 T cells in Susac syndrome. Roughly 0.45 to 1 ug RNA was reverse transcribed with random hexamers. TCRdb used MiXCR to reprocess the immunoSEQ multiplex PCR reads, holding one entry per CDR3 protein. The repertoire holds roughly 200,000 distinct CDR3 sequences, with 85% to 95% as singletons. Sequencing used CD4+ T cells from PBMCs. These receptors came from a human donor with Susac syndrome.

The chain carries TRBV20-1 and TRBJ2-3; 16 bases agree with TRBD2. With V trimmed by 4 bases and J by 6 bases, 7 bases remained unmatched. The CDR3 has 16 residues. Per germline, CDR1 DFQATT and CDR2 SNEGSKA (reference sequence). CDR3 sequence (DNA): TGCAGTGCTATTTCTCCGGGACTAGCGGGGGGGGATACGCAGTATTTT. Amino acids: CSAISPGLAGGDTQYF.

This chain uses TRBV29-1 with TRBJ2-3; D is possibly TRBD1 (7 bases). Trimming removed 3 bases from V and 6 bases from J, with 16 bases in between. The V gene's germline CDR1 is SQVTM and CDR2 ANQGSEA. The CDR3 runs 14 residues. The CDR3 sequence is CSVDSPGGSDTQYF. CDR3 nucleotide sequence: TGCAGCGTTGATTCGCCAGGGGGGTCGGATACGCAGTATTTT.

The chain has TRBV29-1 and TRBJ2-1; a weak D match, TRBD2 (6 bases). Trimming stripped 7 bases from V and 10 bases from J, with 17 bases between. Germline lookup yields CDR1 SQVTM and CDR2 ANQGSEA. The length of the CDR3 is 12 residues. In DNA, the CDR3 is TGCAGCGCCACGGGACTCGCCGAGGAGCAGTTCTTC. It encodes CSATGLAEEQFF.